This is a list of T cell receptor beta chains from one sample in a study of T cell responses to AZD1222 COVID-19 vaccine. Sequencing was performed with immunoSEQ multiplex PCR; in TCRdb, only in-frame clones are kept and a portion is missing. The sample includes 150,000 or so clones, 85% to 90% of them seen just once. Sample: peripheral blood, taken on day 0 of AZD1222 vaccination. The source is an adult in good health. Both conserved end residues are trimmed from each CDR3.

J gene	V gene	CDR3 protein
TRBJ2-2	TRBV4-3	ASSQDPGGNTGELF
TRBJ2-3	TRBV7-3	ASRPTGASTDTQY
TRBJ1-1	TRBV21-1	ASRHLGARVGTEAF
TRBJ1-4	TRBV2	ASSPPQGAFEKLF
TRBJ1-2	TRBV21-1	ASSKGQGNYGYT
TRBJ2-1	TRBV2	ASSGREISLSQII
TRBJ1-5	TRBV28	ASSFTSRGVNQPQH
TRBJ2-5	TRBV9	ASSVAGTAQETQY
TRBJ2-2	TRBV6-5	ASSAGEYTGELF
TRBJ2-1	TRBV27	ASSLYRSGANEQF
TRBJ1-4	TRBV7-9	ASSLEWGEKLF
TRBJ2-4	TRBV28	ASSSSGRGRIQY
TRBJ2-7	TRBV27	ASSSGLAGIRNEQY
TRBJ2-6	TRBV7-2	ASSSGGAGANVLT
TRBJ1-5	TRBV6-6	ASSSPQGTSNQPQH
TRBJ2-6	TRBV28	ASSIQGSGANVLT
TRBJ2-5	TRBV7-6	ASSLGSTSVSETQY
TRBJ1-5	TRBV3-1/TRBV3-2	ASSQGGTRNQPQH
TRBJ1-6	TRBV28	ASRKRGLINSPLH
TRBJ1-1	TRBV7-9	ASSLMVQAGTEAF
TRBJ2-1	TRBV5-1	ASSRLGGEGEQF
TRBJ2-2	TRBV21-1	ASSKETIANTGELF
TRBJ1-6	TRBV6-6	ASSYSAGGNSPLH
TRBJ2-3	TRBV11-2	ASSPGGTRTDTQY
TRBJ2-1	TRBV5-4	ASSLPRSAEQF
TRBJ1-1	TRBV18	ASSPSSENTEAF
TRBJ2-2	TRBV5-4	ASSLGAPGTGELF
TRBJ2-5	TRBV5-8	ASSRGQWDTAQY
TRBJ2-5	TRBV5-5	ASRPTGARQETQY
TRBJ1-1	TRBV28	ASITGRTEAF
TRBJ1-2	TRBV6-6	ASSPGGDYGYT
TRBJ2-2	TRBV12-5	ASGLVHGNTGELF
TRBJ2-1	TRBV5-4	ASSLAGRGRTRDEQF
TRBJ1-6	TRBV30	AWTLGGASPPLH
TRBJ1-1	TRBV9	ASSTSPVEGEAF
TRBJ1-1	TRBV6-6	ASSLQLNTEAF
TRBJ1-1	TRBV6-1	ASSERWATEAF
TRBJ1-2	TRBV4-3	ASSHRASKNYGYT
TRBJ2-7	TRBV28	ASSPPSRIEQY
TRBJ1-2	TRBV3-1/TRBV3-2	ASRVGQGYGYT
TRBJ2-1	TRBV30	AWSGNSGGHNEQF
TRBJ1-1	TRBV18	ASSPDSVNTEAF
TRBJ2-7	TRBV6-5	ASTGLVGEQY
TRBJ1-1	TRBV6-6	ASSGPGRNTEAF
TRBJ2-5	TRBV7-9	ASSWTSGGETQY
TRBJ1-2	TRBV6-1	ASSELKGDG
TRBJ1-1	TRBV28	ASSSDTYEAF
TRBJ1-3	TRBV19	ASNQPTTSGNTIY
TRBJ2-7	TRBV4-3	ASSRTWGFEQY
TRBJ2-6	TRBV15	ATSSGTPRGLT
TRBJ1-5	TRBV7-9	ASSFDQGAQH
TRBJ1-5	TRBV7-8	ASSLHGQDSNQPQH
TRBJ2-7	TRBV6-2/TRBV6-3	ASSFFAGATYEQY
TRBJ1-5	TRBV9	ASSVDVGQGQPQH
TRBJ1-5	TRBV20-1	SASAPGQGQPQH
TRBJ1-5	TRBV3-1/TRBV3-2	ASSRTGGNQPQH
TRBJ2-1	TRBV5-8	ASRPGTSGYNEQF
TRBJ1-2	TRBV7-2	ASSSLEGMGGYT